Shown below are 4 T cell receptor beta chains from a single sample sequenced in a study of blood T cell repertoires in COVID-19 (dated by TCRdb to about 2020). The library relied on the immunoSEQ multiplex PCR assay. Sourced from immuneACCESS, this table was stored by TCRdb with only in-frame sequences that have V and J called. A share of the clones is absent; for the studies checked, an unresolved V gene accounts for under half, and the remainder has no known explanation. This sample holds 55,000 to 75,000 clones; 80% to 85% were observed only once. In total, the top ten clones hold roughly a sixth of the sample. Sequencing input: peripheral blood. The receptors were gathered from a man between 60 and 75 years old with COVID-19, enrolled during active disease.

The chain employs TRBV5-1 and TRBJ1-1; D not certain. CDR1 is SGHRS and CDR2 is YFSETQ in the germline V gene. The CDR3 runs to 15 residues. V shed 4 bases and J shed 0 bases, with 13 bases lying between them. CDR3 in DNA: TGCGCCAGCAGCCCCCCTACTAACATGAACACTGAAGCTTTCTTT. It specifies CASSPPTNMNTEAFF.

The gene calls are TRBV19 and TRBJ2-2; D is possibly TRBD2 (7 bases). The germline CDR1 and CDR2 sequences are LNHDA and SQIVND (reference sequence). The CDR3 covers 15 residues. V lost 9 bases, J lost 5 bases, and 19 bases lay in between. DNA of the CDR3: TGTGCCAGCAGGGGAGGGGCTTCCAGGACCGGGGAGCTGTTTTTT. Protein product: CASRGGASRTGELFF.

The J gene is TRBJ1-3, the V gene TRBV9; a possible D gene is TRBD1 (5 bases). This CDR3 region has 16 residues. Trimming stripped 0 bases from V and 4 bases from J, with 14 bases between. Germline-derived CDR1 and CDR2 are SGDLS and YYNGEE. The CDR3 sequence is CASSVESWGTGNTIYF. In DNA form, the CDR3 reads TGTGCCAGCAGCGTAGAATCTTGGGGCACCGGAAACACCATATATTTT.

As DNA, the CDR3 is TGTGCCAGCAGTTACAGTACACAGGGGATCGAGACCCAGTACTTC. Its translation: CASSYSTQGIETQYF. This rearrangement joins TRBV6-5 to TRBJ2-5, with 7 bases fitting TRBD1. V lost 2 bases, J lost 5 bases, and 8 bases stayed unmatched. The CDR3 is 15 amino acids. Germline CDR1 is MNHEY and CDR2 is SVGAGI.